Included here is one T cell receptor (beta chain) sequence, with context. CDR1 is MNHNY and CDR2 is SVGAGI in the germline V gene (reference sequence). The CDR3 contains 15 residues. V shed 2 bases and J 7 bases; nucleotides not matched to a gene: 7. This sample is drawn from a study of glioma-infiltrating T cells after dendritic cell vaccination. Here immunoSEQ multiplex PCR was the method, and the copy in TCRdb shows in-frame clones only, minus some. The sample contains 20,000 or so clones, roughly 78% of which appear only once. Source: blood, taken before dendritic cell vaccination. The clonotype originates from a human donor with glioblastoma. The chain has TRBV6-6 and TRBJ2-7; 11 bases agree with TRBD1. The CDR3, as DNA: TGTGCCAGCAGTTACCCGGACAGGGGGCGGGATGAGCAGTACTTC. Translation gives CASSYPDRGRDEQYF.